What follows are 15 T cell receptor beta chains derived from one specimen sequenced in a study of cytomegalovirus exposure and HLA in healthy donors. The PCR contained 60 Vbeta and 13 Jbeta primers. Method: immunoSEQ multiplex PCR; TCRdb's copy keeps in-frame clones and lacks some. The sample holds roughly 130,000 clones, 70% to 90% seen once. Sequencing used PBMCs. The receptors were sampled from a woman in her thirties or forties in good health and CMV-seronegative.

The chain joins TRBV30 to TRBJ2-7; possible D gene TRBD1, 5 bases. The CDR3 runs 12 residues. V was pared by 3 bases and J by 3 bases, with 9 bases between. Per the germline V gene, CDR1 is GTSNPN and CDR2 is SVGIG (reference sequence). This chain's CDR3 is CAWSPGFYEQYF. The CDR3 DNA is TGTGCCTGGAGCCCAGGGTTCTACGAGCAGTACTTC. Drawing the rest from reference TRBV30 and TRBJ2-7, the complete variable domain is SQTIHQWPATLVQPVGSPLSLECTVEGTSNPNLYWYRQAAGRGLQLLFYSVGIGQISSEVPQNLSASRPQDRQFILSSKKLLLSDSGFYLCAWSPGFYEQYFGPGTRLTVT.

The chain carries TRBV10-3 and TRBJ1-2; 9 nucleotides match TRBD1. The junction had 5 bases not matched to a gene; V was cut back by 0 bases and J by 6 bases. Germline V CDR1 and CDR2: ENHRY, SYGVKD. The CDR3 is 15 residues long. CDR3 amino acids: CAISESVGQGDGYTF. The CDR3 DNA follows: TGTGCCATCAGTGAGTCTGTGGGACAGGGAGATGGCTACACCTTC.

V usage is TRBV4-2 and J usage is TRBJ1-3, with D hard to call. In germline, CDR1 is LGHNA, CDR2 YNFKEQ. CDR3 length: 16 amino acids. Deletions cut 1 base from V and 4 bases from J, with 14 bases between. The CDR3 DNA follows: TGTGCCAGCAGCCAAGGGGTGGTGAGGCTCGGAAACACCATATATTTT. Amino acid sequence: CASSQGVVRLGNTIYF.

V and J are TRBV6-5 and TRBJ1-2; TRBD1 might be the D (5 bases). CDR3 size: 11 residues. Trimming stripped 7 bases from V and 7 bases from J, with 10 bases between. The germline V gene encodes CDR1 MNHEY and CDR2 SVGAGI. CDR3 amino acids: CASTAGAGYTF. DNA for the CDR3: TGTGCCAGCACCGCTGGGGCTGGCTACACCTTC.

This chain connects TRBV29-1 to TRBJ2-5, with TRBD2 identical over 7 bases. The better agreement between TRBJ2-7 and the DNA end casts doubt on the J call. The CDR3 is made up of 12 amino acids. Germline CDR1 reads SQVTM; CDR2 reads ANQGSEA. The CDR3 nucleotides read TGCAGCGTTGAAGAACGCGGGGGCGAGCAGTACTTC. This gives the protein CSVEERGGEQYF.

In this sample, this clone turned up a few times. The rearrangement links TRBV6-1 to TRBJ2-1, with unresolved D. Trimming left V 11 bases short and J 10 bases short, with 12 bases between. Germline V lookup: CDR1 MNHNS, CDR2 SASEGT. The CDR3 is made up of 10 amino acids. The CDR3 protein is CAVMIVEQFF. CDR3 coding DNA: TGTGCCGTGATGATAGTAGAGCAGTTCTTC.

CDR3 bases: TGTGCCAGCAGCTCCCGGCCGGGACTAGCGCTAGGGACCCAGTACTTC. Translating it yields CASSSRPGLALGTQYF. The chain joins TRBV7-7 to TRBJ2-5, with 10 bases lining up with TRBD2. The CDR3 sequence is 16 residues long. The ends lost 4 bases at V and 7 bases at J; junction bases unmatched: 12. Per the germline V gene, CDR1 is SSHAT and CDR2 is FNYEAQ (reference sequence).

As concerns this clone: The junction does not match germline at one end; this may be a read error. The genes are TRBV7-9 and TRBJ1-1; no clear D gene. The CDR3 loop spans 13 amino acids. Germline V gives CDR1 SEHNR, CDR2 FQNEAQ (reference sequence). The CDR3 protein is CSSSWAGNTEAFF. The CDR3 coding sequence is TGTTCCAGCAGCTGGGCAGGTAACACTGAAGCTTTCTTT.

The rearrangement joins TRBV27 to TRBJ2-7; 8 bases line up with TRBD1. V shed 4 bases and J 2 bases; nucleotides not matched to a gene: 4. From germline, CDR1 is MNHEY and CDR2 SMNVEV (reference sequence). The CDR3 consists of 14 residues. The CDR3 region has the DNA TGTGCCAGCAGTTGGGACAGGAATACCTACGAGCAGTACTTC. As protein: CASSWDRNTYEQYF.

This chain links TRBV19 with TRBJ1-1; D unresolved. Deletions cut 6 bases from V and 4 bases from J, with 12 bases between. Germline CDR1 reads LNHDA; CDR2 reads SQIVND (reference sequence). This CDR3 comprises 13 residues. In DNA, the CDR3 is TGTGCCAGTAGAGGTGGAGGTGGCACTGAAGCTTTCTTT. Translation gives CASRGGGGTEAFF.

The chain carries TRBV9 and TRBJ1-2; no firm D call. Per the germline V gene, CDR1 is SGDLS and CDR2 is YYNGEE. The CDR3 has 13 amino acids. Deletions cut 1 base from V and 7 bases from J, with 11 bases between. This CDR3 reads CASSVLTSGGYTF. CDR3 bases: TGTGCCAGCAGCGTACTCACAAGTGGTGGCTACACCTTC.

The chain combines TRBV2 with TRBJ2-1; 7 nucleotides agree with TRBD2. J was trimmed by 4 bases and V by 7 bases; bases with no gene match: 7. CDR1 is SNHLY, CDR2 FYNNEI, per germline. CDR3 length equals 14 residues. Written as DNA, the CDR3 is TGTGCCAGCACTCGAACTAGCGAATACAATGAGCAGTTCTTC. Its protein is CASTRTSEYNEQFF.

V and J are TRBV27 and TRBJ1-6; D gene ambiguous. The CDR3 spans 19 residues. V lost 0 bases, J lost 0 bases, and 15 bases lay in between. Germline assignment: CDR1 MNHEY and CDR2 SMNVEV (reference sequence). Written as DNA, the CDR3 is TGTGCCAGCAGTTTATCGATACATGGAGGGAGCTCCTATAATTCACCCCTCCACTTT. Amino acid sequence: CASSLSIHGGSSYNSPLHF.

This chain connects TRBV5-1 to TRBJ2-2; 7 bases agree with TRBD2. V lost 0 bases and J lost 6; bases outside the gene matches: 5. Looked up from germline, CDR1 is SGHRS and CDR2 is YFSETQ. This CDR3 region has 15 residues. The CDR3 sequence is CASSLAAGEAGELFF. The CDR3 nucleotides are TGCGCCAGCAGCTTGGCGGCGGGAGAGGCCGGGGAGCTGTTTTTT.

The rearrangement links TRBV11-3 to TRBJ2-3; 8 nucleotides match TRBD2. CDR1 is SGHNT and CDR2 is YENEEA in the germline V gene. The CDR3 sequence is 18 residues long. J gave up 2 bases and V 0 bases, and 10 bases lay outside the gene matches. CDR3: CASSLEQGLAGVTDTQYF. CDR3 sequence (DNA): TGTGCCAGCAGCTTAGAGCAGGGGCTAGCGGGTGTCACAGATACGCAGTATTTT.